One sample yielded the 19 T cell receptor beta chains listed below, sequenced in a study of a mutant IDH1 vaccine in newly diagnosed glioma. Sequencing was performed with immunoSEQ multiplex PCR; in TCRdb, only in-frame clones are kept and a portion is missing. In the table there are around 56,000 clones, 65% to 90% of which are singletons. Time point described: week 5, during vaccination. Vaccination comprised doses that each held 300 ug of mutant IDH1 20-mer peptide, plus topical imiquimod. No antigen has been assigned to these receptors. Sequencing used PBMCs, obtained from a glioma patient whose treatment included an IDH1 peptide vaccine. These receptors originate from a woman in her late teens or twenties with glioma. Some clones in this sample may be carry-over from other donors' samples.

This clone was detected only once. J is TRBJ2-3 and V is TRBV21-1; the table's D call, TRBD1, has no DNA check behind it. TRBV21-1 is described as a pseudogene. The CDR3 loop spans 16 amino acids. In DNA, the CDR3 is TGTGCCAGCAGCTCTCACAGGGGGTCTAGCACAGATACGCAGTATTTT. It codes for CASSSHRGSSTDTQYF.

V is TRBV11-2 and J is TRBJ2-7; D ambiguous. Germline CDR1 and CDR2: SGHAT and FQNNGV. This CDR3 contains 14 residues. The V end lost 2 bases, the J end lost 3 bases, and 11 bases lay between the germline ends. CDR3 residues: CASSLLASLYEQYF. DNA for the CDR3: TGTGCCAGCAGCTTATTAGCTAGTCTCTACGAGCAGTACTTC.

This clone was counted once. J is TRBJ2-5 and V is TRBV29-1; weak D call: TRBD2 (6 bases). CDR3 length equals 12 residues. The germline gives CDR1 SQVTM, CDR2 ANQGSEA. V lost 7 bases to trimming and J lost 4 bases, with 13 bases between them. CDR3 sequence: CSALLGGETQYF. The CDR3 DNA sequence: TGCAGCGCTCTACTCGGGGGAGAGACCCAGTACTTC.

This chain uses TRBV27 with TRBJ1-2; TRBD1 is a possible D gene (5 bases). The CDR3 is 16 residues long. With 3 bases removed from V and 8 bases from J, the gap between germline ends came to 22 bases. The germline V gene has CDR1 MNHEY and CDR2 SMNVEV (reference sequence). This CDR3 reads CASSFLPRVPGSGYTF. The CDR3 coding sequence is TGTGCCAGCAGTTTCCTCCCCAGGGTGCCCGGTTCGGGCTACACCTTC.

This chain links TRBV7-9 with TRBJ1-1; D gene uncertain. CDR1 and CDR2 from the germline V gene are SEHNR and FQNEAQ (reference sequence). V was shortened by 0 bases and J by 1 base, with 9 bases between the two germline ends. CDR3 length equals 15 residues. CDR3 region: CASSLAGSWNTEAFF. The CDR3, as DNA: TGTGCCAGCAGCTTAGCAGGCAGCTGGAACACTGAAGCTTTCTTT.

V gene TRBV6-4 combines with J gene TRBJ1-1; no clear D gene. The CDR3 spans 13 residues. Between the trimmed V and J ends, which lost 0 bases and 5 bases, there was a span of 7 bases. Germline CDR1 and CDR2: MRHNA and SNTAGT. The CDR3 DNA follows: TGTGCCAGCAGTGACTCGATGTGGACTGAAGCTTTCTTT. This encodes CASSDSMWTEAFF.

This sequence joins TRBV19 and TRBJ2-7; D is unclear. This CDR3 region has 13 residues. V lost 3 bases, J lost 2 bases, and 8 bases lay in between. Germline V gives CDR1 LNHDA, CDR2 SQIVND (reference sequence). The CDR3 DNA is TGTGCCAGTAGTATCGCAGCTCCCTACGAGCAGTACTTC. This translates into CASSIAAPYEQYF.

V usage is TRBV5-6 and J usage is TRBJ2-5; TRBD1 matches at 7 bases. Germline CDR1 SGHDT, CDR2 YYEEEE. CDR3 length: 15 residues. V lost 0 bases, J lost 3 bases, and 5 bases stayed unmatched. CDR3 sequence (DNA): TGTGCCAGCAGCTTGGCCGGGACAGAGGAAGAGACCCAGTACTTC. Amino acids: CASSLAGTEEETQYF.

This chain joins TRBV11-3 and TRBJ2-7; 8 positions match TRBD2. The junction had 15 bases not matched to a gene; V was cut back by 8 bases and J by 6 bases. The germline V gene encodes CDR1 SGHNT and CDR2 YENEEA. The CDR3 is 15 residues long. In DNA form, the CDR3 reads TGTGCCAGCTCCTCCGGGGGGGAGGTAACAAGCGAGCAGTACTTC. Translating it yields CASSSGGEVTSEQYF.

The chain joins TRBV11-3 to TRBJ2-7; TRBD2 matches 9 bases. The CDR3 runs to 15 residues. The germline V gene encodes CDR1 SGHNT and CDR2 YENEEA. J was trimmed by 3 bases and V by 4 bases; bases with no gene match: 7. CDR3 loop: CASSSGLARNYEQYF. In DNA, the CDR3 is TGTGCCAGCAGCTCCGGACTAGCGAGAAACTACGAGCAGTACTTC.

As for this clone: A junction end diverges from the germline sequence, so it may reflect a read error. The sample carries other DNA sequences with the same CDR3. The chain couples TRBV2 to TRBJ1-5; TRBD1 might be the D (6 bases). The CDR3 spans 12 residues. Germline V CDR1 and CDR2: SNHLY, FYNNEI. DNA of the CDR3: TGTGCCAGCAGGGCTGGCGTGGGGGCCCAGCATTTC. Its translation is CASRAGVGAQHF. The full variable domain, in which reference TRBV2 and TRBJ1-5 provide the parts outside the CDR3, is EPEVTQTPSHQVTQMGQEVILRCVPISNHLYFYWYRQILGQKVEFLVSFYNNEISEKSEIFDDQFSVERPDGSNFTLKIRSTKLEDSAMYFCASRAGVGAQHFGDGTRLSIL.

The chain combines TRBV4-2 with TRBJ2-3; D gene uncertain. Trimming cost V 0 bases and J 6 bases, with 10 bases left between them. The V gene's germline CDR1 is LGHNA and CDR2 YNFKEQ. The CDR3 extends over 14 amino acids. Here the CDR3 reads CASSQDGPLDTQYF. The CDR3 DNA follows: TGTGCCAGCAGCCAAGATGGGCCCCTTGATACGCAGTATTTT.

This chain uses TRBV5-4 with TRBJ1-4; no clear D. Germline V CDR1 and CDR2: SGHNT, YYREEE (reference sequence). The CDR3 contains 14 residues. V was clipped by 2 bases and J by 5 bases, with 10 bases between them. CDR3 DNA sequence: TGTGCCAGCAGCTTCGGCAGCTCCAATGAAAAACTGTTTTTT. Residues: CASSFGSSNEKLFF.

V is TRBV30 and J is TRBJ1-2; no clear D gene. The germline gives CDR1 GTSNPN, CDR2 SVGIG (reference sequence). The CDR3 is 13 amino acids. The V and J ends lost 2 bases and 2 bases respectively, with 9 bases between them. This CDR3 reads CAWSPPTNYGYTF. CDR3 nucleotides: TGTGCCTGGAGTCCCCCGACGAACTATGGCTACACCTTC.

V gene TRBV6-6 combines with J gene TRBJ1-2; 8 nucleotides match TRBD1. Unmatched junction bases numbered 9, after V lost 6 bases and J lost 6 bases. The germline V gene encodes CDR1 MNHNY and CDR2 SVGAGI (reference sequence). The CDR3 consists of 14 residues. CDR3 region: CASRADRERDGYTF. DNA of the CDR3: TGTGCCAGCAGGGCGGACAGGGAGAGGGATGGCTACACCTTC.

The rearrangement uses TRBV15 and TRBJ1-4; no reliable D call. Trimming removed 0 bases from V and 6 bases from J, with 11 bases in between. The CDR3 runs to 15 residues. Germline-derived CDR1 and CDR2 are LNHNV and YYDKDF (reference sequence). CDR3 bases: TGTGCCACCAGCAGAGATAGACTCACTTATGAAAAACTGTTTTTT. This sequence encodes CATSRDRLTYEKLFF.

The CDR3 DNA reads as TGTGCCAGCAGCCAAGAAGGCGGGGGAGCCGAGACCCAGTACTTC. Its protein product is CASSQEGGGAETQYF. This chain joins TRBV4-2 and TRBJ2-5; TRBD2 agrees at 7 bases. J was trimmed by 5 bases and V by 0 bases; bases with no gene match: 6. This CDR3 is built from 15 residues. Germline values: CDR1 LGHNA, CDR2 YNFKEQ.

J is TRBJ1-5 and V is TRBV2; unclear D gene. Germline V CDR1 and CDR2: SNHLY, FYNNEI. The CDR3 length is 12 residues. V lost 2 bases to trimming and J lost 3 bases, with 2 bases between them. CDR3 coding DNA: TGTGCCAGCAGTGAATACAATCAGCCCCAGCATTTT. Amino acid sequence: CASSEYNQPQHF.

This clone is a singleton in its sample. The chain uses TRBV30 and TRBJ2-3, with D possibly being TRBD1 or TRBD2 (5 bases each). Germline V gives CDR1 GTSNPN, CDR2 SVGIG (reference sequence). This CDR3 contains 13 residues. V was pared by 5 bases and J by 4 bases, with 13 bases between. Written as DNA, the CDR3 is TGTGCCTGGGTTGATCAGGGACCAGATACGCAGTATTTT. Encoded protein: CAWVDQGPDTQYF.